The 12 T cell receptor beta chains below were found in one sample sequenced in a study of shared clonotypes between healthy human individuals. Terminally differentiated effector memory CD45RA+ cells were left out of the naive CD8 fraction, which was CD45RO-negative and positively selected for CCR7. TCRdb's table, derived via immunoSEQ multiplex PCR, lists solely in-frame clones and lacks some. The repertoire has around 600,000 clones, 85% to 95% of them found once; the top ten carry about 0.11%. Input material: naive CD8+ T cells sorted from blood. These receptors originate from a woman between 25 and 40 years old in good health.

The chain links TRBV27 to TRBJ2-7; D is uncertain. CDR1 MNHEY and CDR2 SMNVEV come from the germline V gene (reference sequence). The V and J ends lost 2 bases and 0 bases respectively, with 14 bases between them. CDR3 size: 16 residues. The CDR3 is CASSLLGTMSSYEQYF. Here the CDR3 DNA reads TGTGCCAGCAGTTTACTCGGCACTATGAGCTCCTACGAGCAGTACTTC.

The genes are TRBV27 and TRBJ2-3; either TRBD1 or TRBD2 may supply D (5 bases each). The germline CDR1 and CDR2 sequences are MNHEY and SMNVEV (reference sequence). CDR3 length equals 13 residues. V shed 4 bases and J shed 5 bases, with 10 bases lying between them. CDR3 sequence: CASSYGTQDTQYF. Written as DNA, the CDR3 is TGTGCCAGCAGTTATGGGACCCAAGATACGCAGTATTTT.

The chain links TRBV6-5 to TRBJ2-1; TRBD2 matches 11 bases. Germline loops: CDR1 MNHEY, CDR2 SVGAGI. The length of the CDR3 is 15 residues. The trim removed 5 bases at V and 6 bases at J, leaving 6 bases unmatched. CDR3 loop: CASSRFSGRGNEQFF. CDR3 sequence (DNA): TGTGCCAGCAGTCGCTTTAGCGGGAGGGGCAATGAGCAGTTCTTC.

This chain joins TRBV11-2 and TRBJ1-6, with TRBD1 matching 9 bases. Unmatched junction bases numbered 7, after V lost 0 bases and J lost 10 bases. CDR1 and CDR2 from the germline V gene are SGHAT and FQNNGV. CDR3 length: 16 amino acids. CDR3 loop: CASSLEGTGKGSPLHF. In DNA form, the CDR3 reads TGTGCCAGCAGCTTAGAGGGGACAGGGAAGGGATCACCCCTCCACTTT.

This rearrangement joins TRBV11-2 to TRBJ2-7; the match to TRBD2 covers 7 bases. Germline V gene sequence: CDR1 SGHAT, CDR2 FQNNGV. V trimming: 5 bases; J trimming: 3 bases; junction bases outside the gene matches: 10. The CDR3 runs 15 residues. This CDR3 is CASSQWLKRGYEQYF. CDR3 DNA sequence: TGTGCCAGCAGCCAATGGTTGAAGCGGGGCTACGAGCAGTACTTC.

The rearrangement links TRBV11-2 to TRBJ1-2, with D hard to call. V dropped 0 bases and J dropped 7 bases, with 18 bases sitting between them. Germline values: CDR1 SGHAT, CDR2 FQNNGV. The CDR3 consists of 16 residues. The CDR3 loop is CASSLDRISLRGGYTF. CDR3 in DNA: TGTGCCAGCAGCTTAGATCGTATCAGCCTGCGGGGTGGCTACACCTTC.

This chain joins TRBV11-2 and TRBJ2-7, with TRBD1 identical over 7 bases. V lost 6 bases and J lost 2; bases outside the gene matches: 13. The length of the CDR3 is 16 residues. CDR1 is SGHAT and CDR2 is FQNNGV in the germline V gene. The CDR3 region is CASSSLDRPAAYEQYF. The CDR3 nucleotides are TGTGCCAGCAGTTCTTTGGACAGGCCGGCCGCCTACGAGCAGTACTTC.

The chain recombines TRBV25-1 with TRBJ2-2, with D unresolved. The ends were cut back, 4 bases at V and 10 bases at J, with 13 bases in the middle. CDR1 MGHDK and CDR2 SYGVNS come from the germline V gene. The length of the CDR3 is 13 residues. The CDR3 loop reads CASSATPVEELFF. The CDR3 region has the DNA TGTGCCAGCAGTGCGACCCCGGTTGAGGAGCTGTTTTTT.

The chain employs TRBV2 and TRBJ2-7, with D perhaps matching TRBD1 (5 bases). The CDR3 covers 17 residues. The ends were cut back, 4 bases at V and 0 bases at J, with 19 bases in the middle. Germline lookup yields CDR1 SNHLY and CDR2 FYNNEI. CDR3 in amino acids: CASSAYRGTPYSYEQYF. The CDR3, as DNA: TGTGCCAGCAGTGCTTATAGGGGCACCCCTTACTCCTACGAGCAGTACTTC.

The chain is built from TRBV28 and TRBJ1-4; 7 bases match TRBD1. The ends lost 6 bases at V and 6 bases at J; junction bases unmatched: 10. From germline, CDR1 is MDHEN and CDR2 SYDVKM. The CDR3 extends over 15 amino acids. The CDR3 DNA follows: TGTGCCAGCAGGGGGATAGGCAGGGGGGATGAAAAACTGTTTTTT. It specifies CASRGIGRGDEKLFF.

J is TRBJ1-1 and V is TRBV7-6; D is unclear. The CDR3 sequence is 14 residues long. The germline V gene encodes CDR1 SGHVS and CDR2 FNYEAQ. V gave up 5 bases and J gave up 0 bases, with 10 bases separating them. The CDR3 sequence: CASSPEDLNTEAFF. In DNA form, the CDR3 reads TGTGCCAGCAGCCCAGAGGACCTGAACACTGAAGCTTTCTTT.

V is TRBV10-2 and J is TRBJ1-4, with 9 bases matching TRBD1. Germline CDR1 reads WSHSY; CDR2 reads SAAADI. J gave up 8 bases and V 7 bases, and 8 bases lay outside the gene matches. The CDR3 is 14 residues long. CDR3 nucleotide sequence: TGCGCCAGCACTAAAGGGACAGGGCGGGAAAAACTGTTTTTT. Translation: CASTKGTGREKLFF.